This is a list of T cell receptor beta chains from one sample in a study of cytomegalovirus exposure and HLA in healthy donors. Only in-frame clones appear in the TCRdb table, and some are missing; sequencing was by immunoSEQ multiplex PCR. The repertoire has some 150,000 clones, 79% of them found once; the top ten carry 2% to 2.5%. Sequences were obtained from PBMCs. These receptors came from a man aged 35-49 years in good health and CMV-seronegative. Both conserved end residues are part of each CDR3. D genes are given only for firm matches. Size values are once, few and many counts, or a class for expanded clones, and some rows have none.

j_gene: TRBJ1-2
v_gene: TRBV6-1
abundance: NA
d_gene: TRBD1
CDR3aa: CASTLTGDGGYTF
CDR3nt: TGTGCCAGCACTCTGACAGGGGATGGAGGCTACACCTTC

j_gene: TRBJ1-1
v_gene: TRBV5-8
abundance: once
d_gene: NA
CDR3aa: CASSSQVNTEAFF
CDR3nt: TGTGCCAGCAGCTCACAGGTGAACACTGAAGCTTTCTTT

j_gene: TRBJ2-7
v_gene: TRBV5-1
abundance: once
d_gene: TRBD2
CDR3aa: CASSGTSGSYEQYF
CDR3nt: TGCGCCAGCAGCGGGACTAGCGGTTCCTACGAGCAGTACTTC

j_gene: TRBJ2-5
v_gene: TRBV6-5
abundance: few
d_gene: TRBD1
CDR3aa: CASRGTGGEETQYF
CDR3nt: TGTGCCAGCAGAGGGACAGGGGGTGAGGAGACCCAGTACTTC

j_gene: TRBJ1-2
v_gene: TRBV2
abundance: NA
d_gene: TRBD1
CDR3aa: CASSERPGQSYRNYGYTF
CDR3nt: TGTGCCAGCAGTGAAAGGCCGGGACAGTCATATAGGAACTATGGCTACACCTTC

j_gene: TRBJ1-1
v_gene: TRBV30
abundance: NA
d_gene: NA
CDR3aa: CAWRERGGTEAFF
CDR3nt: TGTGCCTGGAGGGAGAGGGGAGGGACTGAAGCTTTCTTT

j_gene: TRBJ2-3
v_gene: TRBV6-5
abundance: NA
d_gene: NA
CDR3aa: CASVGASSTDTQYF
CDR3nt: TGTGCCAGCGTAGGGGCCTCTAGCACAGATACGCAGTATTTT

j_gene: TRBJ2-1
v_gene: TRBV5-4
abundance: NA
d_gene: NA
CDR3aa: CASSLGAEQFF
CDR3nt: TGTGCCAGCAGCTTGGGCGCTGAGCAGTTCTTC

j_gene: TRBJ2-1
v_gene: TRBV19
abundance: NA
d_gene: NA
CDR3aa: CASSTQGYEQFF
CDR3nt: TGTGCCAGTAGTACACAGGGCTATGAGCAGTTCTTC

j_gene: TRBJ1-1
v_gene: TRBV10-3
abundance: NA
d_gene: TRBD1
CDR3aa: CAIRKTGEDTEAFF
CDR3nt: TGTGCCATCAGAAAGACAGGGGAAGACACTGAAGCTTTCTTT

j_gene: TRBJ2-5
v_gene: TRBV18
abundance: NA
d_gene: NA
CDR3aa: CASSPRIPEETQYF
CDR3nt: TGTGCCAGCTCACCACGTATTCCAGAAGAGACCCAGTACTTC

j_gene: TRBJ2-7
v_gene: TRBV28
abundance: NA
d_gene: TRBD2
CDR3aa: CASSPLAGDPEQYF
CDR3nt: TGTGCCAGCAGTCCGCTAGCGGGAGACCCCGAGCAGTACTTC

j_gene: TRBJ2-7
v_gene: TRBV27
abundance: NA
d_gene: NA
CDR3aa: CASSSTSWHEQYF
CDR3nt: TGTGCCAGCAGCTCGACTAGTTGGCACGAGCAGTACTTC

j_gene: TRBJ2-1
v_gene: TRBV11-2
abundance: NA
d_gene: NA
CDR3aa: CASSWGVHEQFF
CDR3nt: TGTGCCAGCAGCTGGGGGGTCCATGAGCAGTTCTTC

j_gene: TRBJ2-4
v_gene: TRBV5-1
abundance: NA
d_gene: NA
CDR3aa: CASSPSVAAKNIQYF
CDR3nt: TGCGCCAGCAGCCCCAGCGTAGCAGCCAAAAACATTCAGTACTTC

j_gene: TRBJ2-7
v_gene: TRBV29-1
abundance: NA
d_gene: NA
CDR3aa: CSVISTTIISYEQYF
CDR3nt: TGCAGCGTGATCTCGACTACCATCATCTCCTACGAGCAGTACTTC

j_gene: TRBJ2-6
v_gene: TRBV5-4
abundance: few
d_gene: NA
CDR3aa: CASSLAGIGANVLTF
CDR3nt: TGTGCCAGCAGCTTGGCCGGGATAGGGGCCAACGTCCTGACTTTC

j_gene: TRBJ2-3
v_gene: TRBV28
abundance: NA
d_gene: NA
CDR3aa: CRSGTDTQYF
CDR3nt: TGTCGTAGCGGCACAGATACGCAGTATTTT

j_gene: TRBJ2-3
v_gene: TRBV5-1
abundance: NA
d_gene: TRBD2
CDR3aa: CASSRGTSGTDTQYF
CDR3nt: TGCGCCAGCAGCCGCGGGACTAGCGGCACAGATACGCAGTATTTT

j_gene: TRBJ2-5
v_gene: TRBV28
abundance: NA
d_gene: NA
CDR3aa: CASSLMGARPKTQYF
CDR3nt: TGTGCCAGCAGTTTAATGGGGGCACGCCCGAAGACCCAGTACTTC

j_gene: TRBJ2-2
v_gene: TRBV11-2
abundance: few
d_gene: NA
CDR3aa: CASSLVRGGTGELFF
CDR3nt: TGTGCCAGCAGCTTAGTAAGGGGTGGGACCGGGGAGCTGTTTTTT

j_gene: TRBJ2-4
v_gene: TRBV19
abundance: once
d_gene: NA
CDR3aa: CASTVDTQNIQYF
CDR3nt: TGTGCCAGTACCGTAGACACACAAAACATTCAGTACTTC

j_gene: TRBJ2-6
v_gene: TRBV5-4
abundance: once
d_gene: NA
CDR3aa: CASSRRGANVLTF
CDR3nt: TGTGCCAGCAGCCGGCGGGGGGCCAACGTCCTGACTTTC

j_gene: TRBJ2-7
v_gene: TRBV27
abundance: NA
d_gene: TRBD2
CDR3aa: CASSFRDYSEQYF
CDR3nt: TGTGCCAGCAGTTTCCGGGACTATTCCGAGCAGTACTTC

j_gene: TRBJ2-1
v_gene: TRBV7-7
abundance: NA
d_gene: NA
CDR3aa: CASSRGAAPNEQFF
CDR3nt: TGTGCTAGCAGCCGGGGGGCGGCGCCCAATGAGCAGTTCTTC

j_gene: TRBJ2-2
v_gene: TRBV7-7
abundance: NA
d_gene: TRBD2
CDR3aa: CASGWAGANTGELFF
CDR3nt: TGTGCTAGCGGTTGGGCGGGAGCGAACACCGGGGAGCTGTTTTTT

j_gene: TRBJ1-5
v_gene: TRBV2
abundance: NA
d_gene: TRBD1
CDR3aa: CASSHRGGSNQPQHF
CDR3nt: TGTGCCAGCAGTCACAGGGGGGGGAGCAATCAGCCCCAACATTTT

j_gene: TRBJ2-7
v_gene: TRBV21-1
abundance: NA
d_gene: NA
CDR3aa: CASSKDRENSYEQYF
CDR3nt: TGTGCCAGCAGCAAAGACAGGGAAAACTCCTACGAGCAGTACTTC

j_gene: TRBJ2-1
v_gene: TRBV18
abundance: NA
d_gene: TRBD1
CDR3aa: CASSPGTGGDEQFF
CDR3nt: TGTGCCAGCTCACCAGGGACAGGGGGGGATGAGCAGTTCTTC

j_gene: TRBJ2-7
v_gene: TRBV28
abundance: NA
d_gene: NA
CDR3aa: CASSLGGTLSYEQYF
CDR3nt: TGTGCCAGCAGTTTAGGGGGCACGCTCTCCTACGAGCAGTACTTC

j_gene: TRBJ2-3
v_gene: TRBV5-1
abundance: NA
d_gene: NA
CDR3aa: CASSSSSGGSNTDTQYF
CDR3nt: TGCGCCAGCAGCTCCTCGTCGGGGGGCTCAAACACAGATACGCAGTATTTT

j_gene: TRBJ2-2
v_gene: TRBV7-8
abundance: NA
d_gene: NA
CDR3aa: CASSFSGPGELFF
CDR3nt: TGTGCCAGCAGCTTTTCGGGTCCCGGGGAGCTGTTTTTT

j_gene: TRBJ2-7
v_gene: TRBV28
abundance: NA
d_gene: NA
CDR3aa: CASSLWGGEASGSYEQYF
CDR3nt: TGTGCCAGCAGTTTATGGGGGGGCGAGGCTAGCGGCTCCTACGAGCAGTACTTC

j_gene: TRBJ1-4
v_gene: TRBV7-9
abundance: NA
d_gene: TRBD1
CDR3aa: CASSLTGAGEKLFF
CDR3nt: TGTGCCAGCAGCCTCACAGGGGCGGGTGAAAAACTGTTTTTT

j_gene: TRBJ2-7
v_gene: TRBV5-1
abundance: NA
d_gene: TRBD1
CDR3aa: CASSSRQGSTYEQYF
CDR3nt: TGCGCCAGCAGCTCCAGACAGGGTAGCACCTACGAGCAGTACTTC

j_gene: TRBJ2-2
v_gene: TRBV9
abundance: once
d_gene: TRBD2
CDR3aa: CASSVGGTSGRGAGELFF
CDR3nt: TGTGCCAGCAGCGTAGGGGGGACTAGCGGGAGGGGCGCCGGGGAGCTGTTTTTT

j_gene: TRBJ1-1
v_gene: TRBV19
abundance: few
d_gene: NA
CDR3aa: CASSPQMNTEAFF
CDR3nt: TGTGCCAGTAGTCCCCAAATGAACACTGAAGCTTTCTTT

j_gene: TRBJ1-1
v_gene: TRBV30
abundance: NA
d_gene: NA
CDR3aa: CASKQDYTEAFF
CDR3nt: TGTGCCTCCAAACAGGATTACACTGAAGCTTTCTTT

j_gene: TRBJ2-7
v_gene: TRBV27
abundance: few
d_gene: TRBD1
CDR3aa: CASSIAQGAIEQYF
CDR3nt: TGTGCCAGCAGTATCGCACAGGGGGCGATCGAGCAGTACTTC

j_gene: TRBJ2-7
v_gene: TRBV10-3
abundance: NA
d_gene: NA
CDR3aa: CAISESDSPSYEQYF
CDR3nt: TGTGCCATCAGTGAGTCGGACAGCCCCTCCTACGAGCAGTACTTC

j_gene: TRBJ2-7
v_gene: TRBV4-1
abundance: NA
d_gene: TRBD2
CDR3aa: CASSQLKGLAGILYYEQYF
CDR3nt: TGCGCCAGCAGCCAATTAAAAGGACTAGCGGGAATACTATACTACGAGCAGTACTTC

j_gene: TRBJ2-2
v_gene: TRBV5-1
abundance: NA
d_gene: TRBD2
CDR3aa: CASSQPSGANTGELFF
CDR3nt: TGCGCCAGCAGCCAACCTAGCGGGGCAAACACCGGGGAGCTGTTTTTT

j_gene: TRBJ2-3
v_gene: TRBV6-1
abundance: NA
d_gene: NA
CDR3aa: CASSPGHQRGDTQYF
CDR3nt: TGTGCCAGCAGCCCGGGACACCAGAGAGGAGATACGCAGTATTTT

j_gene: TRBJ1-2
v_gene: TRBV20-1
abundance: NA
d_gene: NA
CDR3aa: CSALPYGGYTF
CDR3nt: TGCAGTGCCCTCCCGTACGGGGGCTACACCTTC

j_gene: TRBJ2-5
v_gene: TRBV28
abundance: NA
d_gene: TRBD2
CDR3aa: CASSIGTSGYQETQYF
CDR3nt: TGTGCCAGCAGTATTGGGACTAGCGGGTACCAAGAGACCCAGTACTTC

j_gene: TRBJ2-7
v_gene: TRBV6-1
abundance: NA
d_gene: NA
CDR3aa: CASRPYSVSSYEQYF
CDR3nt: TGTGCCAGCAGGCCGTATAGCGTTAGCTCCTACGAGCAGTACTTC

j_gene: TRBJ2-2
v_gene: TRBV5-1
abundance: NA
d_gene: TRBD1
CDR3aa: CASSLIPGTGYPGELFF
CDR3nt: TGCGCCAGCAGTCTAATACCCGGGACAGGGTATCCCGGGGAGCTGTTTTTT

j_gene: TRBJ2-5
v_gene: TRBV7-7
abundance: once
d_gene: NA
CDR3aa: CASSLVGIQETQYF
CDR3nt: TGTGCTAGCAGCTTAGTCGGTATCCAAGAGACCCAGTACTTC

j_gene: TRBJ2-2
v_gene: TRBV9
abundance: NA
d_gene: TRBD2
CDR3aa: CASSESGVLNTGELFF
CDR3nt: TGTGCCAGCAGCGAGAGCGGGGTATTGAACACCGGGGAGCTGTTTTTT

j_gene: TRBJ1-1
v_gene: TRBV11-2
abundance: NA
d_gene: NA
CDR3aa: CASSLIRTRAFF
CDR3nt: TGTGCCAGCAGCTTGATCCGGACAAGAGCTTTCTTT

j_gene: TRBJ2-7
v_gene: TRBV11-3
abundance: few
d_gene: TRBD1
CDR3aa: CASTPGQGYEQYF
CDR3nt: TGTGCCAGCACCCCGGGACAGGGATACGAGCAGTACTTC

j_gene: TRBJ2-7
v_gene: TRBV29-1
abundance: NA
d_gene: NA
CDR3aa: CSVDGRGGEQYF
CDR3nt: TGCAGCGTTGATGGCAGAGGCGGCGAGCAGTACTTC

j_gene: TRBJ2-3
v_gene: TRBV7-9
abundance: NA
d_gene: NA
CDR3aa: CASSSRGHTDTQYF
CDR3nt: TGTGCCAGCAGCTCCAGAGGTCACACAGATACGCAGTATTTT

j_gene: TRBJ2-7
v_gene: TRBV5-1
abundance: NA
d_gene: NA
CDR3aa: CASSEDGAFPGEQYF
CDR3nt: TGCGCCAGCAGCGAAGATGGTGCTTTCCCGGGAGAGCAGTACTTC